These 12 T cell receptor beta chains share one sample of origin, sequenced in a study of CD8 T cells in Susac syndrome. RNA was extracted with the RNeasy kit, and a quantity of roughly 0.45 to 1 ug was reverse transcribed using random hexamers. Using its own MiXCR run on the immunoSEQ multiplex PCR reads, TCRdb lists one record per CDR3 protein. The data show around 200,000 distinct CDR3 sequences, with 95% seen just once and under 0.12% held by the top ten. Sequencing input: CD4+ T cells from PBMCs. The source is a human donor in good health.

The chain couples TRBV5-1 to TRBJ1-2; 8 bases align to TRBD1. Germline trimming cut 4 bases from V and 4 bases from J; bases unmatched to any gene: 9. The CDR3 covers 15 residues. The germline V gene encodes CDR1 SGHRS and CDR2 YFSETQ. The CDR3 sequence is CASSLNPGGGYGYTF. The CDR3 nucleotides read TGCGCCAGCAGCCTGAACCCAGGGGGCGGCTATGGCTACACCTTC.

This sequence joins TRBV5-1 and TRBJ1-1; a weak D match, TRBD1 (5 bases). Germline-derived CDR1 and CDR2 are SGHRS and YFSETQ. Trimming removed 0 bases from V and 0 bases from J, with 9 bases in between. The CDR3 sequence is 15 residues long. The chain's CDR3 is CASSLVAGMNTEAFF. CDR3 bases: TGCGCCAGCAGCTTGGTAGCAGGGATGAACACTGAAGCTTTCTTT. Full variable domain (rest looked up from reference TRBV5-1 and TRBJ1-1): KAGVTQTPRYLIKTRGQQVTLSCSPISGHRSVSWYQQTPGQGLQFLFEYFSETQRNKGNFPGRFSGRQFSNSRSEMNVSTLELGDSALYLCASSLVAGMNTEAFFGQGTRLTVV.

The chain is built from TRBV20-1 and TRBJ1-2; D perhaps matches TRBD1 (6 bases). Between the trimmed V and J ends, which lost 5 bases and 4 bases, there was a span of 11 bases. This CDR3 region has 12 residues. The germline gives CDR1 DFQATT, CDR2 SNEGSKA (reference sequence). The CDR3 bases are TGCAGTGCTTGGACAGCCATCTATGGCTACACCTTC. Its translation: CSAWTAIYGYTF.

The CDR3 loop reads CASSERVYGYTF. Written as DNA, the CDR3 is TGTGCCAGCAGTGAACGGGTCTATGGCTACACCTTC. V is TRBV2 and J is TRBJ1-2, with D unresolved. CDR3 size: 12 residues. Germline CDR1 SNHLY, CDR2 FYNNEI. With 2 bases removed from V and 4 bases from J, the gap between germline ends came to 5 bases.

This clonotype was observed once. The chain employs TRBV9 and TRBJ1-3, with a possible D match to TRBD1 (6 bases). The V end lost 0 bases, the J end lost 8 bases, and 12 bases lay between the germline ends. Germline-derived CDR1 and CDR2 are SGDLS and YYNGEE. This CDR3 has 14 amino acids. CDR3 DNA: TGTGCCAGCAGCGTAGACAGGGCAGGGGACACCATATATTTT. Translating it yields CASSVDRAGDTIYF.

This sequence joins TRBV5-6 and TRBJ2-2; D could derive from TRBD1 or TRBD2 (5 bases each). Trimming took off 0 bases at V and 7 bases at J, with 16 bases between the two ends. Germline loops: CDR1 SGHDT, CDR2 YYEEEE. The CDR3 contains 16 residues. The chain's CDR3 is CASSLAGDDLVGELFF. The CDR3 DNA sequence: TGTGCCAGCAGCTTGGCCGGGGACGACTTGGTCGGGGAGCTGTTTTTT.

The J gene is TRBJ2-1, the V gene TRBV3-1; 10 nucleotides match TRBD2. V lost 1 base, J lost 6 bases, and 0 bases stayed unmatched. CDR3 size: 14 residues. Germline V gene data show CDR1 as LGHDT and CDR2 as YNNKEL (reference sequence). CDR3 in DNA: TGTGCCAGCAGCCAAGCTAGCGGGGGCAATGAGCAGTTCTTC. Protein sequence: CASSQASGGNEQFF.

The V and J genes are TRBV15 and TRBJ2-3; 7 nucleotides align to TRBD2. CDR3 length: 15 residues. CDR1 and CDR2 (germline): LNHNV, YYDKDF (reference sequence). Losses at the gene ends were 3 bases for V and 6 bases for J; bases not matched to a gene: 9. The DNA of the CDR3 is TGTGCCACCAGCAGGGGAGGACTAGGCGGGGATACGCAGTATTTT. Translated: CATSRGGLGGDTQYF.

J is TRBJ1-5 and V is TRBV15; D ambiguous. From germline, CDR1 is LNHNV and CDR2 YYDKDF (reference sequence). Trimming left V 0 bases short and J 4 bases short, with 10 bases between. The CDR3 contains 15 residues. The CDR3 loop reads CATSRERLGNQPQHF. CDR3 in DNA: TGTGCCACCAGCAGAGAACGATTAGGGAATCAGCCCCAGCATTTT.

The CDR3 protein is CASSLGQGARGRYF. CDR3 nucleotides: TGTGCCAGCAGCTTGGGACAGGGGGCAAGGGGGCGGTACTTC. The J gene is TRBJ2-7, the V gene TRBV5-4; 10 nucleotides align to TRBD1. V dropped 0 bases and J dropped 12; count of bases not matched to a gene: 9. Germline V gives CDR1 SGHNT, CDR2 YYREEE (reference sequence). The CDR3 runs 14 residues.

V usage is TRBV12-3 or TRBV12-4 and J usage is TRBJ2-5, with unresolved D. The ends were cut back, 6 bases at V and 7 bases at J, with 9 bases in the middle. The CDR3 loop spans 11 amino acids. In DNA form, the CDR3 reads TGTGCCAGCAGCCACGTGGGGACCCAGTACTTC. Translating it yields CASSHVGTQYF.

V is TRBV29-1 and J is TRBJ2-7; D unresolved. V was shortened by 3 bases and J by 4 bases, with 7 bases between the two germline ends. Germline V CDR1 and CDR2: SQVTM, ANQGSEA. The CDR3 length is 11 residues. The CDR3 DNA follows: TGCAGCGTTGATAAGGAGTACGAGCAGTACTTC. Translation: CSVDKEYEQYF.